This T cell receptor (beta chain) was captured by sequencing in a study of T cell clonotyping in hematopoietic cell transplantation. The germline gives CDR1 MNHEY, CDR2 SVGAGI. Trimming took 2 bases from V and 4 from J, leaving 8 bases between them. CDR3 length: 14 amino acids. The data were produced by immunoSEQ multiplex PCR, yet TCRdb's version contains in-frame clones alone and is incomplete. The table includes tens of thousands of clones, roughly 96% detected once. Sample: peripheral blood mononuclear cells. The TCR originated in a man in his thirties or forties in good health. Some clones in this sample may be carry-over from other donors' samples. The chain links TRBV6-5 to TRBJ2-2; a possible D gene is TRBD1 (6 bases). CDR3 bases: TGTGCCAGCAGTTACCTACAGGGCACCGGGGAGCTGTTTTTT. The encoded protein is CASSYLQGTGELFF.